Listed below are T cell receptor beta chains from one sample, sequenced in a study of shared clonotypes between healthy human individuals. Sequenced by immunoSEQ multiplex PCR; TCRdb stores in-frame clones only, minus some. Of 1.5 million to 2.5 million clones listed, approximately 94% are singletons. The sequenced sample was naive CD8+ T cells sorted from blood. Receptors were obtained from a man between 18 and 29 years old in good health. The CDR3 runs from the conserved cysteine through the conserved F or W. A D gene is named only where the DNA matches it firmly. Some rows have no size entry. The others give once, few or many, or a class for an expanded clone.

J: TRBJ1-1; D: TRBD1; V: TRBV7-9; size: NA; CDR3: CASSPAGTGLAFF; DNA: TGTGCCAGCAGCCCCGCCGGGACAGGGCTGGCTTTCTTT
J: TRBJ2-7; D: NA; V: TRBV5-1; size: NA; CDR3: CASSLVQGSYEQYF; DNA: TGCGCCAGCAGCTTGGTCCAGGGGTCCTACGAGCAGTACTTC
J: TRBJ2-1; D: NA; V: TRBV6-6; size: NA; CDR3: CASSYTGDEQFF; DNA: TGTGCCAGCAGTTACACCGGGGATGAGCAGTTCTTC
J: TRBJ2-4; D: TRBD1; V: TRBV5-1; size: NA; CDR3: CASSFATGDKNIQYF; DNA: TGCGCCAGCAGCTTTGCGACAGGGGACAAAAACATTCAGTACTTC
J: TRBJ2-3; D: NA; V: TRBV7-9; size: NA; CDR3: CASSPRGSILSQYF; DNA: TGTGCCAGCAGCCCAAGAGGGAGTATCTTATCGCAGTATTTT
J: TRBJ2-7; D: NA; V: TRBV27; size: NA; CDR3: CASSLGDEYYEQYF; DNA: TGTGCCAGCAGTTTAGGAGATGAGTACTACGAGCAGTACTTC
J: TRBJ2-7; D: NA; V: TRBV2; size: NA; CDR3: CASNDYRYEQYF; DNA: TGTGCCAGCAATGACTACCGGTACGAGCAGTACTTC
J: TRBJ2-2; D: TRBD2; V: TRBV5-6; size: once; CDR3: CASSLELAGDGGELFF; DNA: TGTGCCAGCAGCTTGGAACTAGCGGGAGACGGCGGGGAGCTGTTTTTT
J: TRBJ2-1; D: NA; V: TRBV27; size: once; CDR3: CASSSPRTHNEQFF; DNA: TGTGCCAGCAGTTCCCCGCGGACGCACAATGAGCAGTTCTTC
J: TRBJ2-7; D: NA; V: TRBV6-1; size: once; CDR3: CASSGSVTPTYEQYF; DNA: TGTGCCAGCAGTGGCTCAGTGACCCCCACCTACGAGCAGTACTTC
J: TRBJ2-5; D: NA; V: TRBV5-6; size: once; CDR3: CASSLVVSTETQYF; DNA: TGTGCCAGCAGCTTGGTGGTGTCAACAGAGACCCAGTACTTC
J: TRBJ2-3; D: NA; V: TRBV5-1; size: NA; CDR3: CASSLWTASSTDTQYF; DNA: TGCGCCAGCAGCCTTTGGACAGCCTCTAGCACAGATACGCAGTATTTT
J: TRBJ2-7; D: TRBD2; V: TRBV7-9; size: NA; CDR3: CASSTTSGGTLYEQYF; DNA: TGTGCCAGCAGCACGACTAGCGGGGGGACCCTCTACGAGCAGTACTTC
J: TRBJ2-2; D: NA; V: TRBV7-9; size: NA; CDR3: CASTLRGELITGELFF; DNA: TGTGCCAGCACCCTTCGAGGGGAGTTAATCACCGGGGAGCTGTTTTTT
J: TRBJ2-7; D: NA; V: TRBV6-5; size: NA; CDR3: CASSYGGEQYF; DNA: TGTGCCAGCAGTTACGGGGGCGAGCAGTACTTC
J: TRBJ1-1; D: TRBD1; V: TRBV12-5; size: NA; CDR3: CASGLETGGMNTEAFF; DNA: TGTGCTAGTGGTTTGGAAACAGGGGGAATGAACACTGAAGCTTTCTTT
J: TRBJ2-7; D: NA; V: TRBV7-2; size: NA; CDR3: CASSSGGASYEQYF; DNA: TGTGCCAGCAGCTCGGGTGGGGCATCCTACGAGCAGTACTTC
J: TRBJ2-7; D: NA; V: TRBV30; size: once; CDR3: CAWMAESYEQYF; DNA: TGTGCCTGGATGGCGGAATCCTACGAGCAGTACTTC
J: TRBJ2-7; D: NA; V: TRBV4-1; size: NA; CDR3: CASSPTTLPYEQYF; DNA: TGCGCCAGCAGCCCCACTACTCTACCCTACGAGCAGTACTTC
J: TRBJ2-1; D: TRBD1; V: TRBV29-1; size: NA; CDR3: CSVEPGQGVNLEQFF; DNA: TGCAGCGTCGAACCTGGACAGGGGGTCAACCTTGAGCAGTTCTTC
J: TRBJ2-5; D: TRBD2; V: TRBV6-6; size: once; CDR3: CASSRLAESETQYF; DNA: TGTGCCAGCAGTAGACTAGCGGAATCGGAGACCCAGTACTTC
J: TRBJ2-6; D: NA; V: TRBV27; size: NA; CDR3: CASSFRWGANVLTF; DNA: TGTGCCAGCAGTTTTCGGTGGGGGGCCAACGTCCTGACTTTC
J: TRBJ2-7; D: TRBD1; V: TRBV13; size: NA; CDR3: CASSTDRYTYEQYF; DNA: TGTGCCAGCAGCACGGACAGGTACACCTACGAGCAGTACTTC
J: TRBJ1-2; D: NA; V: TRBV11-2; size: NA; CDR3: CASSLSYRDYGYTF; DNA: TGTGCCAGCAGCTTAAGTTACAGAGACTATGGCTACACCTTC
J: TRBJ2-5; D: NA; V: TRBV7-9; size: NA; CDR3: CASSLIGGSETQYF; DNA: TGTGCCAGCAGCTTAATCGGGGGCTCAGAGACCCAGTACTTC
J: TRBJ2-1; D: NA; V: TRBV19; size: NA; CDR3: CASTTEGARSYNEQFF; DNA: TGTGCCAGTACCACGGAAGGGGCCCGATCCTACAATGAGCAGTTCTTC
J: TRBJ2-1; D: NA; V: TRBV7-8; size: NA; CDR3: CASSLDSTHNEQFF; DNA: TGTGCCAGCAGCTTAGATTCGACTCACAATGAGCAGTTCTTC
J: TRBJ2-7; D: NA; V: TRBV5-6; size: NA; CDR3: CASSLVPGANEQYF; DNA: TGTGCCAGCAGCTTGGTACCGGGGGCGAATGAGCAGTACTTC
J: TRBJ1-4; D: NA; V: TRBV6-5; size: NA; CDR3: CASSYTTNEKLFF; DNA: TGTGCCAGCAGCTATACAACTAATGAAAAACTGTTTTTT
J: TRBJ2-2; D: TRBD2; V: TRBV6-6; size: NA; CDR3: CASSYSRRGGAGELFF; DNA: TGTGCCAGCAGTTACTCTCGGAGGGGAGGGGCCGGGGAGCTGTTTTTT
J: TRBJ2-3; D: NA; V: TRBV4-3; size: NA; CDR3: CASSEGGQGADTQYF; DNA: TGCGCCAGCTCCGAAGGGGGGCAGGGTGCAGATACGCAGTATTTT
J: TRBJ2-3; D: NA; V: TRBV11-2; size: NA; CDR3: CASSVHPPSGGRTDTQYF; DNA: TGTGCCAGCAGCGTCCATCCCCCGTCCGGGGGACGCACAGATACGCAGTATTTT
J: TRBJ2-7; D: NA; V: TRBV5-6; size: NA; CDR3: CASSPQGMREQYF; DNA: TGTGCCAGCAGCCCCCAAGGGATGAGGGAGCAGTACTTC
J: TRBJ2-7; D: TRBD1; V: TRBV9; size: few; CDR3: CASSVDRGYEQYF; DNA: TGTGCCAGCAGCGTAGACAGGGGCTACGAGCAGTACTTC
J: TRBJ2-5; D: TRBD2; V: TRBV7-9; size: once; CDR3: CASSDSGDEETQYF; DNA: TGTGCCAGCAGCGATAGCGGGGACGAAGAGACCCAGTACTTC
J: TRBJ1-2; D: TRBD1; V: TRBV30; size: once; CDR3: CACSHRPGQNYGYTF; DNA: TGTGCCTGCTCCCACCGCCCGGGACAGAACTATGGCTACACCTTC
J: TRBJ1-3; D: TRBD1; V: TRBV10-3; size: NA; CDR3: CATEDRGSGNTIYF; DNA: TGTGCCACGGAGGACAGGGGATCTGGAAACACCATATATTTT
J: TRBJ2-1; D: NA; V: TRBV25-1; size: NA; CDR3: CASSETGPYNEQFF; DNA: TGTGCCAGCAGTGAAACGGGCCCCTACAATGAGCAGTTCTTC
J: TRBJ1-1; D: NA; V: TRBV19; size: NA; CDR3: CASSKAGLTNTEAFF; DNA: TGTGCCAGTAGTAAGGCGGGACTGACGAACACTGAAGCTTTCTTT
J: TRBJ2-1; D: TRBD2; V: TRBV9; size: NA; CDR3: CASSTPLAGGPNEQFF; DNA: TGTGCCAGCAGCACCCCACTAGCGGGGGGGCCCAATGAGCAGTTCTTC
J: TRBJ2-7; D: NA; V: TRBV7-9; size: NA; CDR3: CASSLVFYEQYF; DNA: TGTGCCAGCAGCTTGGTGTTCTACGAGCAGTACTTC
J: TRBJ2-1; D: TRBD2; V: TRBV4-1; size: NA; CDR3: CASSQGRVAGASYNEQFF; DNA: TGCGCCAGCAGCCAAGGTCGGGTAGCGGGAGCGTCCTACAATGAGCAGTTCTTC
J: TRBJ2-7; D: NA; V: TRBV6-6; size: NA; CDR3: CASSYAGEQYF; DNA: TGTGCCAGCAGTTACGCAGGGGAGCAGTACTTC
J: TRBJ2-5; D: TRBD1; V: TRBV10-1; size: NA; CDR3: CASSEERDRTDLETQYF; DNA: TGCGCCAGCAGTGAGGAAAGGGACAGGACCGATCTGGAGACCCAGTACTTC
J: TRBJ2-2; D: NA; V: TRBV6-1; size: NA; CDR3: CASRRLTGELFF; DNA: TGTGCCAGCAGGAGGTTGACCGGGGAGCTGTTTTTT
J: TRBJ1-3; D: NA; V: TRBV29-1; size: once; CDR3: CSVEDGNTIYF; DNA: TGCAGCGTTGAGGATGGAAACACCATATATTTT
J: TRBJ2-2; D: NA; V: TRBV4-3; size: once; CDR3: CASSRLLPPGELFF; DNA: TGCGCCAGCAGCCGACTCCTTCCCCCTGGGGAGCTGTTTTTT
J: TRBJ1-2; D: NA; V: TRBV5-1; size: NA; CDR3: CASSYIASGVDGYTF; DNA: TGCGCCAGCAGTTACATTGCCTCGGGGGTAGATGGCTACACCTTC
J: TRBJ1-2; D: TRBD1; V: TRBV9; size: once; CDR3: CASNRGQEAGYTF; DNA: TGTGCCAGCAACCGGGGACAGGAGGCAGGCTACACCTTC
J: TRBJ1-6; D: NA; V: TRBV15; size: NA; CDR3: CATSREGVGNSPLHF; DNA: TGTGCCACCAGCAGAGAAGGGGTGGGTAATTCACCCCTCCACTTT
J: TRBJ2-7; D: TRBD1; V: TRBV2; size: NA; CDR3: CASSDPMGGQGSYEQYF; DNA: TGTGCCAGCAGTGACCCAATGGGGGGACAGGGATCCTACGAGCAGTACTTC
J: TRBJ2-7; D: TRBD2; V: TRBV6-6; size: NA; CDR3: CASSSTSGVSYEQYF; DNA: TGTGCCAGCAGTTCCACTAGCGGGGTATCCTACGAGCAGTACTTC
J: TRBJ2-7; D: TRBD2; V: TRBV4-1; size: few; CDR3: CASSQSGSNEQYF; DNA: TGCGCCAGCAGCCAAAGCGGGAGCAACGAGCAGTACTTC
J: TRBJ2-1; D: NA; V: TRBV6-4; size: NA; CDR3: CASSDSLATYNEQFF; DNA: TGTGCCAGCAGTGACTCCCTGGCAACCTACAATGAGCAGTTCTTC
J: TRBJ2-7; D: TRBD1; V: TRBV13; size: NA; CDR3: CASRQTGGLHEQYF; DNA: TGTGCCAGCAGGCAGACAGGGGGCCTCCACGAGCAGTACTTC
J: TRBJ2-2; D: TRBD1; V: TRBV4-1; size: NA; CDR3: CASSQEGTGGLFF; DNA: TGCGCCAGCAGCCAAGAGGGAACAGGGGGACTGTTTTTT
J: TRBJ2-1; D: TRBD2; V: TRBV9; size: NA; CDR3: CASSARVAGVYEQFF; DNA: TGTGCCAGCAGCGCCAGGGTAGCGGGAGTATATGAGCAGTTCTTC